The 14 T cell receptor beta chains below all came from one sample that was sequenced in a study of T cells in Graves' hyperthyroidism and ophthalmopathy. Researchers took RNA transcripts and amplified the TCR beta CDR3 regions from them. Using the HTBI primer set, a first-round RT-PCR was run on the TCR CDR3. TCRdb recomputed calls from the multiplex PCR reads with MiXCR, one row per CDR3 protein. The sample shows a few hundred thousand distinct CDR3 sequences, roughly 16% of them seen only once. The specimen sequenced was blood. Receptor source: a woman aged 40 to 50 with Graves' ophthalmopathy.

This clonotype was picked up many times. CDR3 protein: CATSDSGQLADTQYF. The CDR3 nucleotides are TGTGCCACCAGTGACTCCGGACAGTTAGCAGATACGCAGTATTTT. The chain uses TRBV24-1 and TRBJ2-3; the D gene is possibly TRBD1 (6 bases). Germline V gene lookup returns CDR1 KGHDR and CDR2 SFDVKD. The CDR3 has 15 amino acids. Trimming shortened V by 4 bases and J by 4 bases, and 14 bases separated the two germline ends.

The chain carries TRBV12-3 or TRBV12-4 and TRBJ2-7, with 11 bases aligning to TRBD1. This CDR3 comprises 16 residues. The J segment lost 1 base and the V segment lost 8 bases, leaving 10 bases of the junction unmatched. CDR3 DNA sequence: TGTGCCAGCTCCCCCGAGGGACAGGGGGATTCCTACGAGCAGTACTTC. Translation: CASSPEGQGDSYEQYF.

This clonotype was seen repeatedly, ten times or more. V gene TRBV11-2 combines with J gene TRBJ2-2; 12 nucleotides align to TRBD2. The V and J ends lost 4 bases and 6 bases, in that order; junction bases with no gene match: 6. This CDR3 is built from 16 residues. Germline V gene sequence: CDR1 SGHAT, CDR2 FQNNGV. CDR3 nucleotides: TGTGCCAGCAGCTCCCTAGCGGGAGGGCCGGCCGGGGAGCTGTTTTTT. Translated: CASSSLAGGPAGELFF.

The rearrangement links TRBV19 to TRBJ1-2, with D perhaps matching TRBD1 (5 bases). The V gene lost 4 bases and the J gene lost 7 bases, with 16 bases spanning the gap. This CDR3 comprises 14 residues. CDR1 and CDR2 (germline): LNHDA, SQIVND (reference sequence). Written as DNA, the CDR3 is TGTGCCAGTAGTACTAATCGGGGCACTGGTGGCTACACCTTC. Translating gives CASSTNRGTGGYTF.

The J gene is TRBJ2-1, the V gene TRBV5-5; 10 bases map to TRBD2. J lost 6 bases, V lost 4 bases, and 13 bases had no gene match. The CDR3 length is 17 residues. Germline CDR1 reads SGHKS; CDR2 reads YYEKEE (reference sequence). CDR3 nucleotides: TGTGCCAGCAGCGGGGACAGACTAGCGGGCAGGACCAATGAGCAGTTCTTC. Translation gives CASSGDRLAGRTNEQFF. The full variable domain, in which reference TRBV5-5 and TRBJ2-1 provide the parts outside the CDR3, is DAGVTQSPTHLIKTRGQQVTLRCSPISGHKSVSWYQQVLGQGPQFIFQYYEKEERGRGNFPDRFSARQFPNYSSELNVNALLLGDSALYLCASSGDRLAGRTNEQFFGPGTRLTVL.

V usage is TRBV24-1 and J usage is TRBJ2-1, with TRBD2 matching 8 bases. The junction had 0 bases not matched to a gene; V was cut back by 2 bases and J by 10 bases. Germline V gene lookup returns CDR1 KGHDR and CDR2 SFDVKD. The CDR3 is made up of 12 amino acids. CDR3 DNA sequence: TGTGCCACCAGTGATTCGGGAGGGGAGCAGTTCTTC. It is translated as CATSDSGGEQFF.

This clonotype was counted at least ten times. The rearrangement joins TRBV20-1 to TRBJ2-7; TRBD1 agrees at 7 bases. This CDR3 spans 14 amino acids. The germline V gene encodes CDR1 DFQATT and CDR2 SNEGSKA (reference sequence). The trim removed 5 bases at V and 4 bases at J, leaving 11 bases unmatched. The CDR3: CSAFGTAFGYEQYF. CDR3 DNA: TGCAGTGCTTTTGGGACAGCTTTCGGGTACGAGCAGTACTTC.

This clonotype showed up many times. This chain connects TRBV6-1 to TRBJ2-2; D is perhaps TRBD2 (6 bases). Between the trimmed V and J ends, which lost 6 bases and 6 bases, there was a span of 14 bases. Germline values: CDR1 MNHNS, CDR2 SASEGT. CDR3 length: 14 amino acids. Written as DNA, the CDR3 is TGTGCCAGCAGCCCCCCTTGGGAGGCCGGGGAGCTGTTTTTT. Its translation: CASSPPWEAGELFF.

This clonotype was recorded once. Given a much more abundant clone one base away, this may be a read error. This chain connects TRBV7-7 to TRBJ2-5; 7 bases align to TRBD1. Germline V gene data show CDR1 as SSHAT and CDR2 as FNYEAQ (reference sequence). This CDR3 has 15 residues. The CDR3: CASSFRQGLQETQCF. CDR3 coding DNA: TGTGCTAGCAGCTTTCGACAGGGTCTCCAAGAGACCCAGTGCTTC.

The chain uses TRBV19 and TRBJ1-1; possible D gene TRBD1, 5 bases. Germline assignment: CDR1 LNHDA and CDR2 SQIVND (reference sequence). CDR3 length: 14 amino acids. The germline V and J ends were trimmed by 3 bases and 11 bases, with 19 bases remaining between them. DNA of the CDR3: TGTGCCAGTAGTATCGATCAGGGCGGATCTTCTGCTTTCTTT. Translating it yields CASSIDQGGSSAFF.

The table lists this clonotype with a count of one. The chain is built from TRBV27 and TRBJ1-5; D not certain. The CDR3 covers 13 residues. V was cut by 3 bases and J by 7 bases, with 10 bases left in between. CDR1 and CDR2 (germline): MNHEY, SMNVEV (reference sequence). The CDR3 reads CASSFIPEQPQHF. For the CDR3, the DNA is TGTGCCAGCAGTTTCATCCCAGAACAGCCCCAGCATTTT.

V is TRBV28 and J is TRBJ2-5; D gene ambiguous. The V gene lost 2 bases and the J gene lost 7 bases, with 11 bases spanning the gap. CDR3 length: 13 amino acids. The germline V gene has CDR1 MDHEN and CDR2 SYDVKM. CDR3 coding DNA: TGTGCCAGCAGTTTAGCGGTTCCGGCGACCCAGTACTTC. It yields the protein CASSLAVPATQYF.

The rearrangement joins TRBV11-2 to TRBJ2-2; no reliable D call. Germline V lookup: CDR1 SGHAT, CDR2 FQNNGV. Trimming pared 5 bases from V and 6 bases from J, leaving 13 bases between. This CDR3 region has 14 residues. The CDR3 reads CASSPVLVAGELFF. Written as DNA, the CDR3 is TGTGCCAGCAGCCCCGTTCTGGTAGCCGGGGAGCTGTTTTTT.

This clonotype has ten or more counts. This sequence joins TRBV6-1 and TRBJ1-2; TRBD1 matches 7 bases. Germline V gene lookup returns CDR1 MNHNS and CDR2 SASEGT. J lost 5 bases, V lost 4 bases, and 16 bases had no gene match. The CDR3 runs to 17 residues. For the CDR3, the DNA is TGTGCCAGCAGTGGACGCCGGGACAGTCTTATTGTGTATGGCTACACCTTC. Residues: CASSGRRDSLIVYGYTF.